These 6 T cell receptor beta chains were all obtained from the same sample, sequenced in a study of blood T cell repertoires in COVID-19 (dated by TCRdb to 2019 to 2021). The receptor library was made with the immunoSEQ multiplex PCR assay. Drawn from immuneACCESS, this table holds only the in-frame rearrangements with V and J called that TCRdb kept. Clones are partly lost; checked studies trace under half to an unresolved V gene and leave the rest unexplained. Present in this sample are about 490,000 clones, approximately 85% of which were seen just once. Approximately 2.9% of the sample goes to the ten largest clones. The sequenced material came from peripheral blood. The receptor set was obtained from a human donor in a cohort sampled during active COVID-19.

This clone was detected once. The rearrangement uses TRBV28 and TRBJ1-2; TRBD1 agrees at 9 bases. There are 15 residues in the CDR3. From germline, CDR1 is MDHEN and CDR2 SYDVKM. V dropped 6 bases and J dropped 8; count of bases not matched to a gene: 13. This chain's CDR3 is CASSRVQQGALGYTF. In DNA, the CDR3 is TGTGCCAGCAGCCGAGTACAACAGGGGGCGCTGGGCTACACCTTC.

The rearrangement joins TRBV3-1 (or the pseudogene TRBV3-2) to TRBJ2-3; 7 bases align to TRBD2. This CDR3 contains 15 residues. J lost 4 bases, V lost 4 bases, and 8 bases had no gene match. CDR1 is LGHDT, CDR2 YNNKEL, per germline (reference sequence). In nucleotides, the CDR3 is TGTGCCAGCAGCCTCACGGGAGGCCTCTCAGATACGCAGTATTTT. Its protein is CASSLTGGLSDTQYF.

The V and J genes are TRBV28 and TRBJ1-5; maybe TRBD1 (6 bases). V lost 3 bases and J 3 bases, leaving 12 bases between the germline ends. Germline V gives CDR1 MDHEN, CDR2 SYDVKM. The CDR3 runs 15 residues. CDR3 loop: CASSLGQGNNQPQHF. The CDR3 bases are TGTGCCAGCAGTTTGGGGCAGGGGAACAATCAGCCCCAGCATTTT.

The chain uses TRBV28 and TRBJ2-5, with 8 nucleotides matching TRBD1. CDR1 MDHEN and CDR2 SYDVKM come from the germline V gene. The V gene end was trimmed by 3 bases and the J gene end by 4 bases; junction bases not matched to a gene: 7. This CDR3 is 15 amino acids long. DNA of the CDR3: TGTGCCAGCAGTTTTTCGGGCAGGGGGCGAGAGACCCAGTACTTC. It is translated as CASSFSGRGRETQYF.

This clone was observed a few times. As DNA, the CDR3 is TGTGCCAGCAGCTCCCTCGGGGATACGCAGTATTTT. It yields the protein CASSSLGDTQYF. The rearrangement joins TRBV7-2 to TRBJ2-3; D call uncertain. Trimming shortened V by 4 bases and J by 6 bases, and 8 bases separated the two germline ends. The CDR3 length is 12 residues. From germline, CDR1 is SGHTA and CDR2 FQGNSA.

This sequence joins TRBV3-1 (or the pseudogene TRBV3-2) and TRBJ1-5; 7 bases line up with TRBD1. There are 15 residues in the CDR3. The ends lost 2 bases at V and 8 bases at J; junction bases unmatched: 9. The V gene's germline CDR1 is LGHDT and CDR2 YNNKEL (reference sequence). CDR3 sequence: CASSQRTGAGEPQHF. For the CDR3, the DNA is TGTGCCAGCAGCCAACGTACAGGGGCCGGGGAGCCCCAGCATTTT.